The present entry profiles one TCR beta chain with its context. No antigen is known for it. Base qualities were left out, and no much larger clone turns up one base away. This sample was included in a study of Tregs in tolerant kidney transplant recipients (dated by TCRdb to the late 2010s). As for the study more broadly: The transplants used related donors along with nonmyeloablative bone marrow transplantation, and in the human trials mixed chimerism was transient. The study used TCRbeta sequencing to identify donor-specific regulatory T cells before combined kidney and bone marrow transplantation, then tracked those cells after transplant.

The paper as a whole reports these results and caveats: Expanding Tregs with activated donor B cells appeared to identify the most biologically relevant and donor-specific TCRbeta repertoire. The study was limited by small patient numbers, and the findings need validation in larger populations and under other immunosuppression protocols. For some patients the PCR primers changed over time, which made it impossible to compare the samples from those patients at the nucleotide level. In tolerant patients, the expansion of donor-specific Tregs was greater than global Treg expansion, suggesting that the expansion was antigen-driven rather than nonspecific. Although technical replication error seemed to be minimal, the question of biological reproducibility was not addressed directly.

Interpreted using the paper, the time point label stands for: blood sample drawn before combined kidney and bone marrow transplant. Thawed PBMCs were FACS-sorted into unstimulated Tregs (CD4+CD25+CD127-), CD4+ non-Tregs (CD4+CD25-), CD4 cells and CD8 cells. Prior to Treg sorting, thawed PBMCs were rested overnight at 37 degrees C with approximately 210 IU/ml IL-2. The patients were 4 recipients of combined kidney and bone marrow transplants from the ITN036ST trial, and samples were available only for these trial subjects. Healthy control blood was processed to PBMCs with a Ficoll density gradient and then cryopreserved, whereas patient PBMCs were collected both before and after transplant. For TCRbeta CDR3 sequencing, genomic DNA was extracted from sorted cells using the QIAGEN DNeasy Blood and Tissue Kit. High-throughput TCRbeta CDR3 sequencing, including PCR amplification with bias correction and internal controls, was performed commercially through immunoSEQ. In the source study's methods: Unique productive TCRbeta sequences were defined by CDR3 nucleotide sequence when primers matched and otherwise by CDR3 amino acid sequence together with Vbeta and Jbeta genes. As a correction for sorting error, sequences shared between sorted populations at a frequency ratio of 2:1 or less were discarded, and the remaining shared sequences were assigned to the higher population. Sequences were defined as donor-reactive when expanded at least 5-fold in CFSE-low cells versus unstimulated cells and present at a frequency of at least 0.01% in CFSE-low cells. Jensen-Shannon divergence, calculated on the top 100 TCRbeta sequences ranked by frequency, was used to quantify repertoire divergence. When a sample had multiple sequencing runs, each run was corrected for sorting error separately and the runs were then pooled. TCRdb limited this immuneACCESS table to in-frame rearrangements with V and J called. A share of clones is missing; checked studies link under half to unresolved V genes, and the rest is unexplained. D and trimming were read from the DNA, whereas the V and J calls and clone size are those reported in that table. This sample gives tens of thousands of clones in total; 91% of them show up just once. Of the sample, approximately 0.3% is held by the ten largest clones.

The clonotype was recovered from a human donor who received a combined kidney and bone marrow transplant. Here the sequenced sample was Tregs from blood, taken before the transplant.

The CDR3 sequence is CASSPRGSTEAFF. The DNA sequence is as follows: TGTGCCAGCAGCCCCAGGGGGAGCACTGAAGCTTTCTTT. The V gene is TRBV7-3 and the J gene is TRBJ1-1; 7 bases in the middle match TRBD1. The CDR3 goes from the cysteine to the phenylalanine over 13 residues. Only the CDR3 region is kept as DNA, spanning 39 bases read in frame from base 1. The V end gives up 5 bases and the J end 4 bases, leaving 4 bases in the junction not matched to a gene. CDR1 and CDR2 are read off the germline V gene as SGHTA and FQGTGA.